This passage covers 31 T cell receptor beta chains from one sample sequenced in a study of a mutant IDH1 vaccine in newly diagnosed glioma. Profiling relied on immunoSEQ multiplex PCR, and the TCRdb table lists in-frame clones only, not all of them. The sample has over 50,000 clones; approximately 90% are singletons. Time point in this sample: week 5, during vaccination. Alongside topical imiquimod, each dose of vaccine comprised 300 ug of mutant IDH1 20-mer peptide. Which antigens these TCRs recognize remains unknown. The source material was PBMCs, sampled from a glioma patient whose treatment included an IDH1 peptide vaccine. These receptors were obtained from a woman between 40 and 50 years old with glioma.

This chain links TRBV6-5 with TRBJ1-2; 7 positions match TRBD1. The length of the CDR3 is 15 residues. The V gene end was trimmed by 2 bases and the J gene end by 2 bases; junction bases not matched to a gene: 5. Germline V lookup: CDR1 MNHEY, CDR2 SVGAGI. The CDR3 spells CASSYTGVLNYGYTF. DNA for the CDR3: TGTGCCAGCAGTTACACAGGGGTACTGAACTATGGCTACACCTTC.

This clone occurred once. This chain joins TRBV5-1 and TRBJ2-1, with D uncertain. V was cut by 0 bases and J by 16 bases, with 17 bases left in between. Germline V gene data show CDR1 as SGHRS and CDR2 as YFSETQ. The CDR3 sequence is 13 residues long. Here the CDR3 reads CASSLDDSSPQFF. The CDR3 DNA reads TGCGCCAGCAGCTTGGATGACTCCTCACCACAATTCTTC.

The V and J genes are TRBV6-5 and TRBJ2-2; 9 bases are a match to TRBD1. The germline CDR1 and CDR2 sequences are MNHEY and SVGAGI. The CDR3 is made up of 14 amino acids. V lost 6 bases to trimming and J lost 3 bases; unmatched junction nucleotides: 2. This CDR3 reads CASSRTGDTGELFF. The CDR3 coding sequence is TGTGCCAGCAGCCGGACAGGGGACACCGGGGAGCTGTTTTTT.

V and J are TRBV4-1 and TRBJ1-5, with TRBD1 matching over 10 bases. The CDR3 contains 17 residues. Germline lookup yields CDR1 MGHRA and CDR2 YSYEKL. Losses at the gene ends were 2 bases for V and 5 bases for J; bases not matched to a gene: 9. CDR3 in amino acids: CASSQKTGGSQDQPQHF. The DNA of the CDR3 is TGCGCCAGCAGCCAAAAGACAGGGGGCTCCCAGGATCAGCCCCAGCATTTT.

The V call is TRBV2, the J call TRBJ1-3; D remains ambiguous. The CDR3 runs to 17 residues. Germline CDR1 and CDR2: SNHLY and FYNNEI. Trimming took 1 base from V and 4 from J, leaving 17 bases between them. This CDR3 is CASSEEGLLSGGNTIYF. CDR3 coding DNA: TGTGCCAGCAGTGAAGAAGGACTTCTATCGGGAGGAAACACCATATATTTT.

The chain employs TRBV5-4 and TRBJ2-7; no definite D call. The V end was cut by 5 bases, the J end by 7 bases, with 16 bases between. In germline, CDR1 is SGHNT, CDR2 YYREEE (reference sequence). The CDR3 is made up of 13 amino acids. Here the CDR3 DNA reads TGTGCCAGCAGTCCCGACCTCGCTGGGGAGCAGTACTTC. Amino acid sequence: CASSPDLAGEQYF.

The chain combines TRBV12-5 with TRBJ1-6; D ambiguous. The CDR3 sequence is 18 residues long. V was trimmed by 0 bases and J by 1 base, leaving 13 bases between them. Germline V lookup: CDR1 LGHNT, CDR2 FRNRAP. The CDR3 region has the DNA TGTGCTAGTGGTTTGGTACGCTTAGTGGAGTCCTATAATTCACCCCTCCACTTT. Translated, it gives CASGLVRLVESYNSPLHF.

The sample holds one count of this clone. The chain links TRBV30 to TRBJ2-3; TRBD2 agrees at 11 bases. The CDR3 consists of 15 residues. Germline V CDR1 and CDR2: GTSNPN, SVGIG (reference sequence). The V gene end was trimmed by 4 bases and the J gene end by 2 bases; junction bases not matched to a gene: 5. CDR3 nucleotide sequence: TGTGCCTGGAACATAGCGGGAGGGACCACAGATACGCAGTATTTT. Its translation: CAWNIAGGTTDTQYF. Supplemented by reference TRBV30 and TRBJ2-3, the full variable domain reads SQTIHQWPATLVQPVGSPLSLECTVEGTSNPNLYWYRQAAGRGLQLLFYSVGIGQISSEVPQNLSASRPQDRQFILSSKKLLLSDSGFYLCAWNIAGGTTDTQYFGPGTRLTVL.

J is TRBJ2-1 and V is TRBV7-9; TRBD2 aligns across 11 bases. Germline assignment: CDR1 SEHNR and CDR2 FQNEAQ (reference sequence). The CDR3 has 16 amino acids. The V and J ends lost 1 base and 8 bases, in that order; junction bases with no gene match: 7. The CDR3 loop is CASSLGLAGGGDEQFF. The DNA for the CDR3 is TGTGCCAGCAGCTTAGGGCTAGCGGGGGGCGGGGATGAGCAGTTCTTC.

The chain employs TRBV4-1 and TRBJ2-1; 13 nucleotides agree with TRBD2. CDR1 and CDR2 (germline): MGHRA, YSYEKL. The CDR3 runs to 17 residues. Trimming cost V 2 bases and J 5 bases; bases outside gene matches: 6. CDR3: CASSQLLLAGGNNEQFF. CDR3 nucleotide sequence: TGCGCCAGCAGCCAATTGCTACTAGCGGGGGGGAACAATGAGCAGTTCTTC.

This rearrangement joins TRBV2 to TRBJ2-3; 9 bases are a match to TRBD2. This CDR3 is built from 15 residues. The junction had 9 bases not matched to a gene; V was cut back by 5 bases and J by 6 bases. From germline, CDR1 is SNHLY and CDR2 FYNNEI. This chain's CDR3 is CASSSPAGGSDTQYF. CDR3 coding DNA: TGTGCCAGCAGTTCACCAGCGGGGGGTTCGGATACGCAGTATTTT.

The chain is built from TRBV6-1 and TRBJ2-7; 7 bases match TRBD1. V dropped 6 bases and J dropped 2; count of bases not matched to a gene: 7. CDR3 length: 14 residues. Germline V gene sequence: CDR1 MNHNS, CDR2 SASEGT. CDR3 region: CASREGASPYEQYF. The CDR3 DNA follows: TGTGCCAGCAGAGAGGGGGCGTCGCCCTACGAGCAGTACTTC.

This sequence joins TRBV14 and TRBJ2-7; TRBD2 might be the D (6 bases). The germline CDR1 and CDR2 sequences are SGHDN and FVKESK. V lost 1 base and J 2 bases, leaving 12 bases between the germline ends. The CDR3 has 15 residues. The CDR3 DNA sequence: TGTGCCAGCAGCCAAGGGACCGGGAGTCCCTACGAGCAGTACTTC. Amino acid sequence: CASSQGTGSPYEQYF.

The chain joins TRBV2 to TRBJ2-1; maybe TRBD2 (6 bases). V lost 4 bases and J 9 bases, leaving 13 bases between the germline ends. This CDR3 is built from 13 residues. Germline-derived CDR1 and CDR2 are SNHLY and FYNNEI. The CDR3 bases are TGTGCCAGCAGTGTTCGGGGGAGTGGTGAGCAGTTCTTC. The encoded protein is CASSVRGSGEQFF.

The chain couples TRBV5-4 to TRBJ1-1; tentative D call: TRBD1 (6 bases). This CDR3 contains 15 residues. Germline V gives CDR1 SGHNT, CDR2 YYREEE (reference sequence). Between the trimmed V and J ends, which lost 1 base and 0 bases, there was a span of 10 bases. This CDR3 is CASSLLGQMNTEAFF. DNA of the CDR3: TGTGCCAGCAGCTTGCTCGGACAGATGAACACTGAAGCTTTCTTT.

J is TRBJ2-5 and V is TRBV14; D is perhaps TRBD1 (5 bases). The V gene lost 4 bases and the J gene lost 2 bases, with 14 bases spanning the gap. The germline V gene has CDR1 SGHDN and CDR2 FVKESK. The CDR3 is 15 amino acids. The DNA for the CDR3 is TGTGCCAGCAGCCTCAGACAGAAACCTCAAGAGACCCAGTACTTC. Translation gives CASSLRQKPQETQYF.

The V call is TRBV10-1, the J call TRBJ2-5; 12 bases are shared with TRBD2. V lost 2 bases and J lost 2; bases outside the gene matches: 0. Per germline, CDR1 WNHNN and CDR2 SYGVQD (reference sequence). The CDR3 length is 15 residues. The CDR3 coding sequence is TGCGCCAGCAGTGAGGGACTAGCGGGACAAGAGACCCAGTACTTC. It codes for CASSEGLAGQETQYF.

The rearrangement joins TRBV5-1 to TRBJ2-3; no reliable D call. The CDR3 extends over 14 amino acids. The V and J ends lost 4 bases and 0 bases respectively, with 9 bases between them. CDR1 SGHRS and CDR2 YFSETQ come from the germline V gene. The CDR3: CASSPTESTDTQYF. DNA for the CDR3: TGCGCCAGCAGCCCCACAGAGAGCACAGATACGCAGTATTTT.

The chain carries TRBV7-8 and TRBJ2-1, with D perhaps being TRBD1 or TRBD2 (5 bases each). The germline CDR1 and CDR2 sequences are SGHVS and FQNEAQ. V was pared by 0 bases and J by 4 bases, with 10 bases between. The CDR3 consists of 15 residues. The CDR3 region has the DNA TGTGCCAGCAGCTTAGCTGGGGACCGGTACAATGAGCAGTTCTTC. This translates into CASSLAGDRYNEQFF.

V usage is TRBV27 and J usage is TRBJ2-7; 12 bases agree with TRBD2. The V segment lost 5 bases and the J segment 7 bases; nucleotides outside the gene matches: 12. There are 16 residues in the CDR3. Germline lookup yields CDR1 MNHEY and CDR2 SMNVEV (reference sequence). The CDR3 DNA sequence: TGTGCCAGCAGTCCGACTAGCGGGAGTGAATCCCGAGAGCAGTACTTC. It codes for CASSPTSGSESREQYF.

This chain connects TRBV25-1 to TRBJ1-6; 9 positions match TRBD1. The CDR3 is 14 amino acids. Germline V gene lookup returns CDR1 MGHDK and CDR2 SYGVNS. J gave up 7 bases and V 6 bases, and 4 bases lay outside the gene matches. The CDR3 nucleotides read TGTGCCAGCAGCGAAGGGACAGGGAATTCACCCCTCCACTTT. This encodes CASSEGTGNSPLHF.

The V and J genes are TRBV6-5 and TRBJ2-3; D is perhaps TRBD2 (5 bases). This CDR3 is built from 14 residues. The V gene lost 5 bases and the J gene lost 4 bases, with 13 bases spanning the gap. Germline CDR1 and CDR2: MNHEY and SVGAGI. The DNA for the CDR3 is TGTGCCAGCAGTGAACTAGACCTCCCAGATACGCAGTATTTT. Translated: CASSELDLPDTQYF.

The chain couples TRBV7-2 to TRBJ2-6, with 8 bases fitting TRBD2. The trim removed 7 bases at V and 4 bases at J, leaving 12 bases unmatched. Per the germline V gene, CDR1 is SGHTA and CDR2 is FQGNSA. The CDR3 extends over 17 amino acids. The CDR3 region is CASTLGRARGGANVLTF. CDR3 bases: TGTGCCAGCACCCTCGGGAGGGCCAGAGGGGGGGCCAACGTCCTGACTTTC.

This clone was recorded only once. This sequence joins TRBV28 and TRBJ1-5; D not resolved. The CDR3 loop spans 16 amino acids. The germline V and J ends were trimmed by 5 bases and 0 bases, with 14 bases remaining between them. Germline lookup yields CDR1 MDHEN and CDR2 SYDVKM. The CDR3, as DNA: TGTGCCAGCAGTCTCCGACGTGGGTATAGCAATCAGCCCCAGCATTTT. Amino acid sequence: CASSLRRGYSNQPQHF. The full variable domain, its missing parts supplied by reference TRBV28 and TRBJ1-5, is DVKVTQSSRYLVKRTGEKVFLECVQDMDHENMFWYRQDPGLGLRLIYFSYDVKMKEKGDIPEGYSVSREKKERFSLILESASTNQTSMYLCASSLRRGYSNQPQHFGDGTRLSIL.

The chain links TRBV2 to TRBJ1-4, with a weak D call TRBD1 (5 bases). The CDR3 is 13 residues long. Between the trimmed V and J ends, which lost 6 bases and 7 bases, there was a span of 12 bases. Germline V gene sequence: CDR1 SNHLY, CDR2 FYNNEI. In DNA, the CDR3 is TGTGCCAGCAGGGCCAGGGAGGGTGAAAAACTGTTTTTT. Its translation: CASRAREGEKLFF.

The gene calls are TRBV6-1 and TRBJ1-2, with D possibly being TRBD1 (5 bases). This CDR3 has 11 residues. V gave up 10 bases and J gave up 5 bases, with 11 bases separating them. Germline V lookup: CDR1 MNHNS, CDR2 SASEGT. The CDR3 DNA is TGTGCCATTACAGGCGATTATGGCTACACCTTC. This sequence encodes CAITGDYGYTF.

As concerns this clone: The junction and the germline gene differ at one end; a read error may be behind it. The V and J genes are TRBV7-7 and TRBJ2-5, with 7 bases fitting TRBD2. CDR1 SSHAT and CDR2 FNYEAQ come from the germline V gene (reference sequence). CDR3 length: 15 residues. The CDR3 protein is CASSLGGGIRETQYF. The CDR3 nucleotides are TGTGCTAGCAGCTTGGGCGGGGGAATCCGGGAGACCCAGTACTTC.

The V call is TRBV11-2, the J call TRBJ2-7; 9 bases agree with TRBD1. Per germline, CDR1 SGHAT and CDR2 FQNNGV. Trimming took 3 bases from V and 4 from J; bases not matched to a gene: 4. The CDR3 consists of 14 residues. The CDR3 loop reads CASSFPGQGYEQYF. CDR3 DNA: TGTGCCAGCAGCTTCCCGGGACAGGGTTACGAGCAGTACTTC.

By share, this clone ranks as medium-sized. The chain recombines TRBV6-6 with TRBJ2-6; TRBD1 might be the D (5 bases). This CDR3 contains 14 residues. The germline V gene has CDR1 MNHNY and CDR2 SVGAGI (reference sequence). The V gene lost 3 bases and the J gene lost 4 bases, with 7 bases spanning the gap. The CDR3 sequence: CASSYYRGANVLTF. DNA of the CDR3: TGTGCCAGCAGTTATTACAGGGGGGCCAACGTCCTGACTTTC.

The rearrangement joins TRBV4-1 to TRBJ2-7; 9 bases match TRBD2. The CDR3 spans 15 residues. The ends lost 1 base at V and 4 bases at J; junction bases unmatched: 5. Looked up from germline, CDR1 is MGHRA and CDR2 is YSYEKL. CDR3 DNA: TGCGCCAGCAGCCAAGTAGCGGGGGAGATGTACGAGCAGTACTTC. It codes for CASSQVAGEMYEQYF.

The chain has TRBV4-1 and TRBJ1-2; no reliable D call. The CDR3 is 15 residues long. Germline V gene data show CDR1 as MGHRA and CDR2 as YSYEKL. Deletions cut 1 base from V and 8 bases from J, with 17 bases between. This CDR3 is CASSQVGRVSGGYTF. CDR3 nucleotides: TGCGCCAGCAGCCAAGTTGGGAGGGTATCCGGAGGCTACACCTTC.